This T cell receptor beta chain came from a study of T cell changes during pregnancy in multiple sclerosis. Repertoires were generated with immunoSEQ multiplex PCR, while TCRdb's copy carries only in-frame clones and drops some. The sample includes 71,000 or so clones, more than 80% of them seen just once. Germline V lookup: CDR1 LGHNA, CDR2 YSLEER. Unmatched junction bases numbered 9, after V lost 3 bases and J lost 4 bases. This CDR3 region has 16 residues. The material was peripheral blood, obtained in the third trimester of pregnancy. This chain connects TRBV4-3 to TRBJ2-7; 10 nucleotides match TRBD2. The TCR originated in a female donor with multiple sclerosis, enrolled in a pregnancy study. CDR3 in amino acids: CASSHDLALAGYEQYF. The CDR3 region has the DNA TGCGCCAGCAGCCACGACCTGGCACTAGCGGGATACGAGCAGTACTTC.